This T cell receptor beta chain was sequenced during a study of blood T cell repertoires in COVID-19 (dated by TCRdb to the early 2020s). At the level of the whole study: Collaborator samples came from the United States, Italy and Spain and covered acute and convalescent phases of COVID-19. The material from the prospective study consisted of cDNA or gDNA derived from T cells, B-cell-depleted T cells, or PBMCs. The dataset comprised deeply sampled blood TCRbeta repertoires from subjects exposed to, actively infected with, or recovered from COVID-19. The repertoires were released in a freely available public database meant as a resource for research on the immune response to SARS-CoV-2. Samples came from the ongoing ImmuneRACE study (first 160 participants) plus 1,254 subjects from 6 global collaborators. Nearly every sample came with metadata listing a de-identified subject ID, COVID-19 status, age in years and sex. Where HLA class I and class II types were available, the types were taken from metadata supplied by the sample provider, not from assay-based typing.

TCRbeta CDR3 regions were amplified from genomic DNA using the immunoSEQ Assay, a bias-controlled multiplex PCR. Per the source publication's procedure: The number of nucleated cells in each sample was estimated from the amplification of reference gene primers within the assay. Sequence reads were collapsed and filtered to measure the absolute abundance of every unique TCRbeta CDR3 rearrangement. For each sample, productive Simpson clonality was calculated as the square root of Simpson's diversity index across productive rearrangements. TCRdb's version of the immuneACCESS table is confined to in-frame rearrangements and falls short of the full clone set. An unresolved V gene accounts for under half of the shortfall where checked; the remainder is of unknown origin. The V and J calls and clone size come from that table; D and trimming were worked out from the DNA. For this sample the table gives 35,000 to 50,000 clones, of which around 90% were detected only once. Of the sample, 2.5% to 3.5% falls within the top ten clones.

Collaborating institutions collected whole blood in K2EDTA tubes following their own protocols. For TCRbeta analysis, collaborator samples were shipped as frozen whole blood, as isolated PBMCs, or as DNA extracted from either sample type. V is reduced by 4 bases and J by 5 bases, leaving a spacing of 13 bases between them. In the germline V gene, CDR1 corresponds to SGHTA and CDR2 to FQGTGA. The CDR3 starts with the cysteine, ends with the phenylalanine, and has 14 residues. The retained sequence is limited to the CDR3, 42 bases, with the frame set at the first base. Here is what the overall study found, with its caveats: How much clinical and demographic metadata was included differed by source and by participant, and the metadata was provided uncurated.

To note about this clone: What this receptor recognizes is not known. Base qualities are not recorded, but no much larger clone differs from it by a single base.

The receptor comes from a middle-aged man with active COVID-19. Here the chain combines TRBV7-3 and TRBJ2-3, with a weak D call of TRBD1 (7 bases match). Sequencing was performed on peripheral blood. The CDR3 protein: CASSSIQGGDTQYF. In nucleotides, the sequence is TGTGCCAGCAGCTCGATCCAGGGGGGAGATACGCAGTATTTT.